The subject of this entry is one T cell receptor (beta chain). Its matching antigen is unknown. The CDR3 sequence is 15 residues long. Germline CDR1 MDHEN, CDR2 SYDVKM. Germline trimming cut 5 bases from V and 9 bases from J; bases unmatched to any gene: 11. Profiling relied on immunoSEQ multiplex PCR, and the TCRdb table lists in-frame clones only, not all of them. The sample consists of about 13,000 clones, around 90% of them appearing once. All patients relapsed after autologous stem cell transplantation, and brentuximab vedotin exposure varied. The sample comes from a study of PD-1 blockade in classical Hodgkin lymphoma. General study results and limits: By C4D1, CD4+ diversity increased significantly, especially in complete responders. Possibly reflecting disease activity or prior therapy, repertoire differences have causes that remain undefined.

The chain employs TRBV28 and TRBJ1-5; 9 bases are shared with TRBD1. The source is a human donor with classical Hodgkin lymphoma. The input for sequencing was peripheral blood mononuclear cells (PBMCs), taken at baseline. The CDR3 sequence: CASSLPGQGGWPQHF. In nucleotides, the CDR3 is TGTGCCAGCAGTCTGCCGGGACAGGGAGGATGGCCCCAGCATTTT.